The 25 T cell receptor beta chains listed next were all sequenced from one sample in a study of stem cell transplantation in POMP-related autoinflammatory disease. Sequencing used immunoSEQ multiplex PCR; TCRdb keeps in-frame clones, though not all of them. The sample shows approximately 1,100 clones, about 70% of them seen only once. Sequenced input: CD8+ T cells from PBMCs. Source of these receptors: a human donor in good health.

This chain uses TRBV7-9 with TRBJ2-3, with TRBD2 matching 11 bases. The CDR3 has 16 amino acids. Looked up from germline, CDR1 is SEHNR and CDR2 is FQNEAQ (reference sequence). V shed 5 bases, J shed 4 bases, and the junction held 8 bases outside the gene matches. The CDR3 DNA follows: TGTGCCAGCAGCCAATATAGCGGGGGGGCCCCAGATACGCAGTATTTT. Amino acid sequence: CASSQYSGGAPDTQYF. Filled out from reference TRBV7-9 and TRBJ2-3, the complete variable domain reads DTGVSQNPRHKITKRGQNVTFRCDPISEHNRLYWYRQTLGQGPEFLTYFQNEAQLEKSRLLSDRFSAERPKGSFSTLEIQRTEQGDSAMYLCASSQYSGGAPDTQYFGPGTRLTVL.

Comment on this clone: Germline is not matched at one junction end, which may reflect a read error. The chain is built from TRBV7-2 and TRBJ2-5; D not resolved. Germline values: CDR1 SGHTA, CDR2 FQGNSA. The CDR3 is 11 amino acids. This chain's CDR3 is CASGLQETQYF. The CDR3, as DNA: TGTGCCAGCGGCTTGCAAGAGACCCAGTACTTC. Looking up the rest from reference TRBV7-2 and TRBJ2-5 gives the full variable domain: GAGVSQSPSNKVTEKGKDVELRCDPISGHTALYWYRQSLGQGLEFLIYFQGNSAPDKSGLPSDRFSAERTGGSVSTLTIQRTQQEDSAVYLCASGLQETQYFGPGTRLLVL.

This chain links TRBV2 with TRBJ2-1; 9 bases are shared with TRBD1. This CDR3 comprises 16 residues. Germline V gene sequence: CDR1 SNHLY, CDR2 FYNNEI. CDR3 DNA: TGTGCACCGGGACAGGGAACATCTCAATCCTACAATGAGCAGTTCTTC. Amino acids: CAPGQGTSQSYNEQFF. The complete variable domain, with remaining parts taken from reference TRBV2 and TRBJ2-1, reads EPEVTQTPSHQVTQMGQEVILRCVPISNHLYFYWYRQILGQKVEFLVSFYNNEISEKSEIFDDQFSVERPDGSNFTLKIRSTKLEDSAMYFCAPGQGTSQSYNEQFFGPGTRLTVL.

The chain is built from TRBV28 and TRBJ2-3; TRBD1 aligns across 7 bases. V lost 2 bases to trimming and J lost 1 base; unmatched junction nucleotides: 0. The CDR3 contains 14 residues. Germline CDR1 reads MDHEN; CDR2 reads SYDVKM. In nucleotides, the CDR3 is TGTGCCAGCAGTTTAGGACAGGGCACAGATACGCAGTATTTT. Protein: CASSLGQGTDTQYF.

V is TRBV7-6 and J is TRBJ2-2, with D uncertain. The CDR3 loop spans 15 amino acids. Germline V lookup: CDR1 SGHVS, CDR2 FNYEAQ. The V end lost 6 bases, the J end lost 0 bases, and 11 bases lay between the germline ends. CDR3 loop: CASRSTDPNTGELFF. Written as DNA, the CDR3 is TGTGCCAGCAGAAGCACAGACCCGAACACCGGGGAGCTGTTTTTT.

The CDR3 DNA follows: TGTGCCAGCAGCCAAGATACTAGCTACAATGAGCAGTTCTTC. Protein sequence: CASSQDTSYNEQFF. The V call is TRBV4-2, the J call TRBJ2-1; perhaps TRBD2 as D (5 bases). Trimming removed 0 bases at V and 3 bases at J, with 6 bases between. This CDR3 is built from 14 residues. Germline CDR1 and CDR2: LGHNA and YNFKEQ.

The chain has TRBV19 and TRBJ2-6; D could derive from TRBD1 or TRBD2 (5 bases each). Germline V lookup: CDR1 LNHDA, CDR2 SQIVND (reference sequence). The CDR3 is 18 amino acids. Trimming left V 0 bases short and J 0 bases short, with 12 bases between. This CDR3 is CASSIDSGAVSGANVLTF. As DNA, the CDR3 is TGTGCCAGTAGTATAGATTCCGGGGCAGTCTCTGGGGCCAACGTCCTGACTTTC.

The chain is built from TRBV23-1 and TRBJ2-1; D perhaps matches TRBD1 (6 bases). TRBV23-1 counts as an open reading frame of uncertain function. The CDR3 spans 12 residues. V dropped 3 bases and J dropped 9 bases, with 9 bases sitting between them. The CDR3 DNA follows: TGCGCCAGCAGTCATAGACAGGTTGAGCAGTTCTTC. Its translation: CASSHRQVEQFF.

V and J are TRBV4-3 and TRBJ1-2; the D is unclear. Germline values: CDR1 LGHNA, CDR2 YSLEER. Trimming took 0 bases from V and 3 from J, leaving 11 bases between them. The CDR3 has 15 amino acids. In DNA form, the CDR3 reads TGCGCCAGCAGCCAAGATCAGGCCCCCTACTATGGCTACACCTTC. Its protein is CASSQDQAPYYGYTF.

This chain joins TRBV6-4 and TRBJ2-3; the D gene is possibly TRBD1 (7 bases). Germline CDR1 is MRHNA and CDR2 is SNTAGT. The V end lost 0 bases, the J end lost 0 bases, and 10 bases lay between the germline ends. CDR3 length: 16 residues. The chain's CDR3 is CASSDSAGGSTDTQYF. DNA of the CDR3: TGTGCCAGCAGTGACTCCGCAGGGGGGAGCACAGATACGCAGTATTTT.

This clone was seen once. The J gene is TRBJ1-4, the V gene TRBV7-9; the D is unclear. Trimming removed 2 bases at V and 2 bases at J, with 9 bases between. Germline CDR1 SEHNR, CDR2 FQNEAQ (reference sequence). The CDR3 is made up of 15 amino acids. CDR3 nucleotide sequence: TGTGCCAGCAGCTTACAAAGCGGGACTAATGAAAAACTGTTTTTT. It specifies CASSLQSGTNEKLFF.

This clone has a handful of counts. One junction end does not reproduce the germline sequence, and a read error may be involved. V is TRBV5-3 and J is TRBJ2-3, with D uncertain. TRBV5-3 carries the ORF label, with uncertain function. The CDR3 contains 11 residues. The CDR3 DNA reads TGTGCCAGCAGCTTAAATGATGTGCAGTATTTT. As protein: CASSLNDVQYF.

The chain uses TRBV7-6 and TRBJ2-7; 8 nucleotides agree with TRBD1. The CDR3 sequence is 14 residues long. The germline V gene has CDR1 SGHVS and CDR2 FNYEAQ. V lost 3 bases to trimming and J lost 2 bases; unmatched junction nucleotides: 3. CDR3 in amino acids: CASSFRQGTYEQYF. The CDR3 nucleotides are TGTGCCAGCAGCTTCCGACAGGGGACCTACGAGCAGTACTTC.

V usage is TRBV7-2 and J usage is TRBJ2-3, with D perhaps matching TRBD1 (6 bases). The CDR3 is 16 residues long. V lost 1 base to trimming and J lost 3 bases, with 14 bases between them. Germline V gives CDR1 SGHTA, CDR2 FQGNSA. The CDR3 coding sequence is TGTGCCAGCAGCTTAGAGGGAAGGGGGTGGACAGATACGCAGTATTTT. This codes for CASSLEGRGWTDTQYF.

V and J are TRBV10-2 and TRBJ1-5; 8 bases agree with TRBD1. The V gene end was trimmed by 6 bases and the J gene end by 3 bases; junction bases not matched to a gene: 4. CDR3 length: 14 amino acids. Germline CDR1 reads WSHSY; CDR2 reads SAAADI. The DNA for the CDR3 is TGCGCCAGCAGGACAGGGGTTCCCAATCAGCCCCAGCATTTT. This encodes CASRTGVPNQPQHF.

The chain joins TRBV30 to TRBJ1-3; D possibly corresponds to TRBD1 (6 bases). The germline V gene has CDR1 GTSNPN and CDR2 SVGIG (reference sequence). CDR3 length equals 13 residues. Trimming removed 5 bases from V and 0 bases from J, with 8 bases in between. The CDR3 sequence: CAWGQYSGNTIYF. CDR3 nucleotide sequence: TGTGCCTGGGGACAGTACTCTGGAAACACCATATATTTT.

This clone was seen only a few times. The chain uses TRBV2 and TRBJ2-7, with D perhaps TRBD1 (5 bases). Germline CDR1 and CDR2: SNHLY and FYNNEI. The CDR3 length is 11 residues. The germline V and J ends were trimmed by 0 bases and 11 bases, with 8 bases remaining between them. CDR3: CASSEAGQEYF. The CDR3 nucleotides are TGTGCCAGCAGTGAAGCGGGGCAGGAGTACTTC.

The chain combines TRBV11-2 with TRBJ2-7; no clear D gene. V lost 3 bases and J lost 4, with 4 bases in between. This CDR3 comprises 11 residues. CDR1 is SGHAT, CDR2 FQNNGV, per germline. The CDR3 region is CASSFYYEQYF. CDR3 DNA: TGTGCCAGCAGCTTCTATTACGAGCAGTACTTC.

This clone was seen a handful of times. This chain uses TRBV19 with TRBJ1-1; no clear D gene. Trimming left V 0 bases short and J 6 bases short, with 11 bases between. CDR1 and CDR2 from the germline V gene are LNHDA and SQIVND (reference sequence). The CDR3 extends over 14 amino acids. The DNA for the CDR3 is TGTGCCAGTAGTATAGATCTATCCACGGCTGAAGCTTTCTTT. This gives the protein CASSIDLSTAEAFF.

This sequence joins TRBV11-2 and TRBJ2-7; D is undetermined. Per the germline V gene, CDR1 is SGHAT and CDR2 is FQNNGV. V was trimmed by 5 bases and J by 0 bases, leaving 8 bases between them. This CDR3 is 13 amino acids long. The CDR3 loop is CASSPSHSYEQYF. The CDR3, as DNA: TGTGCCAGCAGCCCCTCCCACTCCTACGAGCAGTACTTC.

J is TRBJ2-7 and V is TRBV2, with D perhaps matching TRBD1 or TRBD2 (5 bases each). V was trimmed by 5 bases and J by 4 bases, leaving 21 bases between them. Germline CDR1 is SNHLY and CDR2 is FYNNEI. The CDR3 consists of 16 residues. CDR3 nucleotide sequence: TGTGCCAGCAGTCCAGTCTTCCGGGACGGGGATTACGAGCAGTACTTC. It yields the protein CASSPVFRDGDYEQYF.

The chain couples TRBV5-8 to TRBJ1-5; D remains unclear. The CDR3 loop spans 13 amino acids. Germline-derived CDR1 and CDR2 are SGHTS and YDEGEE. Trimming removed 0 bases at V and 2 bases at J, with 3 bases between. CDR3 sequence: CASSLGRNQPQHF. CDR3 in DNA: TGTGCCAGCAGCTTGGGACGCAATCAGCCCCAGCATTTT. Full variable domain (remainder filled in from reference TRBV5-8 and TRBJ1-5): EAGVTQSPTHLIKTRGQQATLRCSPISGHTSVYWYQQALGLGLQFLLWYDEGEERNRGNFPPRFSGRQFPNYSSELNVNALELEDSALYLCASSLGRNQPQHFGDGTRLSIL.

The chain links TRBV30 to TRBJ2-1, with D possibly being TRBD2 (6 bases). This CDR3 comprises 15 residues. Trimming left V 0 bases short and J 8 bases short, with 17 bases between. Germline V CDR1 and CDR2: GTSNPN, SVGIG (reference sequence). In nucleotides, the CDR3 is TGTGCCTGGAGTGTAGGTCCGCGGGCGGGATATGAGCAGTTCTTC. It encodes CAWSVGPRAGYEQFF. Complete variable domain (other parts from reference TRBV30 and TRBJ2-1): SQTIHQWPATLVQPVGSPLSLECTVEGTSNPNLYWYRQAAGRGLQLLFYSVGIGQISSEVPQNLSASRPQDRQFILSSKKLLLSDSGFYLCAWSVGPRAGYEQFFGPGTRLTVL.

This clone is a singleton in its sample. The rearrangement uses TRBV28 and TRBJ2-3; no firm D call. V lost 2 bases and J 5 bases, leaving 8 bases between the germline ends. Germline lookup yields CDR1 MDHEN and CDR2 SYDVKM. The CDR3 consists of 13 residues. The CDR3 protein is CASSLRALDTQYF. Here the CDR3 DNA reads TGTGCCAGCAGTTTACGGGCTCTAGATACGCAGTATTTT.

The chain is built from TRBV10-2 and TRBJ2-4, with a weak D call TRBD2 (5 bases). In germline, CDR1 is WSHSY, CDR2 SAAADI. Deletions cut 6 bases from V and 4 bases from J, with 10 bases between. The CDR3 has 13 amino acids. CDR3 coding DNA: TGCGCCAGCAGAGAGGGTAGGAAAAACATTCAGTACTTC. Translated, it gives CASREGRKNIQYF.